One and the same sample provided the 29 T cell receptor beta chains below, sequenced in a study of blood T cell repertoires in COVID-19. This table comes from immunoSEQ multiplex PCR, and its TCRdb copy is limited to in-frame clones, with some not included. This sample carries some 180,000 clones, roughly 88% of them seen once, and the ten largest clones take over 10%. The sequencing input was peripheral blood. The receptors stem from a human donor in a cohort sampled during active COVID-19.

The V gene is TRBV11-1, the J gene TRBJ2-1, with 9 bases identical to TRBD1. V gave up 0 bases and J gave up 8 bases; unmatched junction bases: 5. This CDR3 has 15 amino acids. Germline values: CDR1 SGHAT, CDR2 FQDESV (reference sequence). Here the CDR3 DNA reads TGTGCCAGCAGCTTAGCCGGGACAGGGAATTATGAGCAGTTCTTC. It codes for CASSLAGTGNYEQFF. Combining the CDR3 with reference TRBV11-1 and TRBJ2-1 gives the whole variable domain EAEVAQSPRYKITEKSQAVAFWCDPISGHATLYWYRQILGQGPELLVQFQDESVVDDSQLPKDRFSAERLKGVDSTLKIQPAELGDSAMYLCASSLAGTGNYEQFFGPGTRLTVL.

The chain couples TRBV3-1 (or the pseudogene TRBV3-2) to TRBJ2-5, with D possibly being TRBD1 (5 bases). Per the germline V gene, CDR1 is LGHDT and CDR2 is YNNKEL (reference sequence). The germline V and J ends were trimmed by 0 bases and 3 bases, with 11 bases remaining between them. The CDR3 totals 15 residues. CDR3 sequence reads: CASSQDRQGKETQYF. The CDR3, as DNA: TGTGCCAGCAGCCAAGATCGCCAGGGAAAAGAGACCCAGTACTTC.

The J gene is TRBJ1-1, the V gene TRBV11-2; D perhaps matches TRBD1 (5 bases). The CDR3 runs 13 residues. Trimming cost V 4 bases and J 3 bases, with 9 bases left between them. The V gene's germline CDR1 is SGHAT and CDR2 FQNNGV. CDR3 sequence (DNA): TGTGCCAGCAGCTGGTGGGGGGACACTGAAGCTTTCTTT. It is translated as CASSWWGDTEAFF.

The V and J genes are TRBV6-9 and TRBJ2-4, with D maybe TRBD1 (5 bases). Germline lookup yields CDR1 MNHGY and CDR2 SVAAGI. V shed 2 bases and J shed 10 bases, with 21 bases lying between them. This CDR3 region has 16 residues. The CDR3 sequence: CASSYHDSLLCPIQYF. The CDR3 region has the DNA TGTGCCAGCAGTTATCACGACAGTCTGCTATGTCCGATTCAGTACTTC.

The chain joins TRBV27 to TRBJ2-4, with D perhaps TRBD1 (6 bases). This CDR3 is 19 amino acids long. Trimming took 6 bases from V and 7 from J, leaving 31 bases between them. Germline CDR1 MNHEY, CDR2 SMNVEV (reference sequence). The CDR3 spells CASSSRKTLIRDTGNIQYF. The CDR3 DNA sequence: TGTGCCAGCAGCTCTCGAAAAACTTTAATACGGGACACAGGGAACATTCAGTACTTC.

The CDR3 sequence: CASSLRDRYSPLHF. DNA of the CDR3: TGTGCCAGCAGTTTACGGGACAGATATTCACCCCTCCACTTT. This rearrangement joins TRBV27 to TRBJ1-6, with 7 bases fitting TRBD1. Germline values: CDR1 MNHEY, CDR2 SMNVEV (reference sequence). After removal of 2 bases from V and 8 bases from J, the junction contained 3 bases not matched to a gene. There are 14 residues in the CDR3.

CDR3 nucleotides: TGTGCCAGCAGCCCCTCGCTAGCGGGGGTATACAATGAGCAGTTCTTC. This codes for CASSPSLAGVYNEQFF. The chain uses TRBV14 and TRBJ2-1, with TRBD2 matching over 10 bases. Germline trimming cut 4 bases from V and 4 bases from J; bases unmatched to any gene: 7. The germline V gene has CDR1 SGHDN and CDR2 FVKESK. The CDR3 contains 16 residues.

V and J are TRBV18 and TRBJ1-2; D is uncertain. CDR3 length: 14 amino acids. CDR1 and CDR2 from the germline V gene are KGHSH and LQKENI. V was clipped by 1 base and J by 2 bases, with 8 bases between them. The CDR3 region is CASSPRSGNYGYTF. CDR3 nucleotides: TGTGCCAGCTCACCACGGTCCGGGAACTATGGCTACACCTTC.

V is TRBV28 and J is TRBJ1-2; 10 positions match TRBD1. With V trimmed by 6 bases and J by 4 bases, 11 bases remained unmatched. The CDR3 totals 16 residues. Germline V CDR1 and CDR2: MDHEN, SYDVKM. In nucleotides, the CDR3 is TGTGCCAGCAGCCCAACCCCCGGGACAGGGGCCTATGGCTACACCTTC. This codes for CASSPTPGTGAYGYTF.

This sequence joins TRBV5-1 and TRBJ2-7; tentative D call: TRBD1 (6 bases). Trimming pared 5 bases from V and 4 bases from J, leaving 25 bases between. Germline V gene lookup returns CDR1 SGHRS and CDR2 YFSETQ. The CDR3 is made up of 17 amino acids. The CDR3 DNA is TGCGCCAGCAGTACCCCATCCCGGGACACGACATCTTACGAGCAGTACTTC. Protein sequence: CASSTPSRDTTSYEQYF.

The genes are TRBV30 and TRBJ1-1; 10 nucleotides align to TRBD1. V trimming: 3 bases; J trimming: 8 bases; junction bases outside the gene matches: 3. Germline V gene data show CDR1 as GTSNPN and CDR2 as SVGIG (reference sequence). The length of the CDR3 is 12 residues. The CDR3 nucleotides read TGTGCCTGGAGCCCGGGACAGGGGGAAGCTTTCTTT. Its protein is CAWSPGQGEAFF.

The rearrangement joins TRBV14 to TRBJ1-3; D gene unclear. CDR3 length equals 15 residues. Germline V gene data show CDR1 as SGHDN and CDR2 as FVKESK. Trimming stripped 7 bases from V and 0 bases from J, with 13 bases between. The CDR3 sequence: CASTAGILSGNTIYF. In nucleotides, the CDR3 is TGTGCCAGCACCGCGGGGATCCTCTCTGGAAACACCATATATTTT.

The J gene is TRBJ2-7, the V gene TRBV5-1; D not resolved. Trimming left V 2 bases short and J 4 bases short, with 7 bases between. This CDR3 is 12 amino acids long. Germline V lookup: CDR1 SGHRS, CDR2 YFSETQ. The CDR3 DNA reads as TGCGCCAGCAGCTTTGGAGATTACGAGCAGTACTTC. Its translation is CASSFGDYEQYF.

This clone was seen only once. The CDR3 DNA reads TGTGCCAGCAGCTTAAACCGAGCGGGCGTCCGATCCTACGAGCAGTACTTC. Protein: CASSLNRAGVRSYEQYF. The V call is TRBV7-9, the J call TRBJ2-7; a weak D match, TRBD2 (6 bases). CDR1 SEHNR and CDR2 FQNEAQ come from the germline V gene (reference sequence). This CDR3 has 17 residues. Deletions cut 2 bases from V and 1 base from J, with 18 bases between. The whole variable domain, remainder taken from reference TRBV7-9 and TRBJ2-7, is DTGVSQNPRHKITKRGQNVTFRCDPISEHNRLYWYRQTLGQGPEFLTYFQNEAQLEKSRLLSDRFSAERPKGSFSTLEIQRTEQGDSAMYLCASSLNRAGVRSYEQYFGPGTRLTVT.

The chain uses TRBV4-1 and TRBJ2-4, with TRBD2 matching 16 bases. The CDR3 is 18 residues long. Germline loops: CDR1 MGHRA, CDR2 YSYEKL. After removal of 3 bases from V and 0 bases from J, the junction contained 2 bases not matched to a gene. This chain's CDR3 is CASSQGLAGGIAKNIQYF. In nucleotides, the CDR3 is TGCGCCAGCAGCCAGGGACTAGCGGGAGGGATAGCCAAAAACATTCAGTACTTC.

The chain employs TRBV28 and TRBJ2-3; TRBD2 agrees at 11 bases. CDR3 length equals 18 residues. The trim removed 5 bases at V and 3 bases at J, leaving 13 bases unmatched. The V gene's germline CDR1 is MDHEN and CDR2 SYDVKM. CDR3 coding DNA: TGTGCCAGCAGTCACGCCGGAGGTAGCGGGAGGGGAACAGATACGCAGTATTTT. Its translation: CASSHAGGSGRGTDTQYF.

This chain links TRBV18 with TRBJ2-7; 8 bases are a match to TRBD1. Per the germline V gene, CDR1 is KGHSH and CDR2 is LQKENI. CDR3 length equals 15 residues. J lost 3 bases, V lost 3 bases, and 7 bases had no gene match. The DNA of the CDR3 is TGTGCCAGCTCACCGGTACAGGGGGTCGGCTACGAGCAGTACTTC. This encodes CASSPVQGVGYEQYF.

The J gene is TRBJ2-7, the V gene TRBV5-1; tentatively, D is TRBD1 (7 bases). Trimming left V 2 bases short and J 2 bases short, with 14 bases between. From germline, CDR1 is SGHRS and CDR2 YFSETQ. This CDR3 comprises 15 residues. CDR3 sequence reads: CASSFDGGGPYEQYF. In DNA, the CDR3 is TGCGCCAGCAGCTTCGACGGAGGGGGCCCCTACGAGCAGTACTTC.

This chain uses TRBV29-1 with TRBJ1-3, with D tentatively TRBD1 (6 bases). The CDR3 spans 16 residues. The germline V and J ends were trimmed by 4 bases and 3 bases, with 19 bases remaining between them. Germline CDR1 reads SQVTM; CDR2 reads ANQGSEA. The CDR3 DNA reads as TGCAGCGTTGGGGGGAACAGGGTTCCAAGTGGAAACACCATATATTTT. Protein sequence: CSVGGNRVPSGNTIYF. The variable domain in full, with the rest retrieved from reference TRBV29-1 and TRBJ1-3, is SAVISQKPSRDICQRGTSLTIQCQVDSQVTMMFWYRQQPGQSLTLIATANQGSEATYESGFVIDKFPISRPNLTFSTLTVSNMSPEDSSIYLCSVGGNRVPSGNTIYFGEGSWLTVV.

The CDR3 DNA reads TGTGCCAGCAGCCGGCCCGGACAGTTGTTCTATGGCTACACCTTC. It codes for CASSRPGQLFYGYTF. The chain links TRBV6-5 to TRBJ1-2; a weak D match, TRBD1 (6 bases). The V gene lost 6 bases and the J gene lost 4 bases, with 18 bases spanning the gap. Germline V gives CDR1 MNHEY, CDR2 SVGAGI. The CDR3 loop spans 15 amino acids.

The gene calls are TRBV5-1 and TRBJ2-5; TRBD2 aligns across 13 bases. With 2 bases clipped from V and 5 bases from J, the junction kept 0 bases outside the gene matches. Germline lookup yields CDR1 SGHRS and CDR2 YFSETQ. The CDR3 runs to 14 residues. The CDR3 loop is CASSLLAGGETQYF. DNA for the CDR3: TGCGCCAGCAGCTTACTAGCGGGAGGGGAGACCCAGTACTTC.

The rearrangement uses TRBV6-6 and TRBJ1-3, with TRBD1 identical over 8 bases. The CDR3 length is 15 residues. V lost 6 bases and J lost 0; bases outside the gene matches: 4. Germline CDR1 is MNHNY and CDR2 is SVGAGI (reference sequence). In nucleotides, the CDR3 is TGTGCCAGCAGGGACAGGGCCAGCTCTGGAAACACCATATATTTT. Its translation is CASRDRASSGNTIYF.

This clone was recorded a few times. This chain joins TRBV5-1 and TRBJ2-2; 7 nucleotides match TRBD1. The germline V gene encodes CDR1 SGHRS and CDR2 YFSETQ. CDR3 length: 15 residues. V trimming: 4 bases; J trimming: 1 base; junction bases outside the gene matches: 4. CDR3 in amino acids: CASSRTGENTGELFF. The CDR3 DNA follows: TGCGCCAGCAGCCGGACAGGCGAGAACACCGGGGAGCTGTTTTTT.

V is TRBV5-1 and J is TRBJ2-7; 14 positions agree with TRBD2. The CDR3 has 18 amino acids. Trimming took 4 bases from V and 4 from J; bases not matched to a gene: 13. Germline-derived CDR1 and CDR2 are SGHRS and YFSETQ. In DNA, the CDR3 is TGCGCCAGCAGCCCGGGACTAGCGGGAGCCAAGCGGGGATACGAGCAGTACTTC. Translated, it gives CASSPGLAGAKRGYEQYF.

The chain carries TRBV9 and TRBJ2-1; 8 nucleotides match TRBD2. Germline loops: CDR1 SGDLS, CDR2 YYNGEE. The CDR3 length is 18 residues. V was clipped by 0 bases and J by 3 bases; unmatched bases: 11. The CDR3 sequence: CASSVDPLTGGNYNEQFF. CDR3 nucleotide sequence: TGTGCCAGCAGCGTAGACCCCCTTACGGGAGGGAACTACAATGAGCAGTTCTTC.

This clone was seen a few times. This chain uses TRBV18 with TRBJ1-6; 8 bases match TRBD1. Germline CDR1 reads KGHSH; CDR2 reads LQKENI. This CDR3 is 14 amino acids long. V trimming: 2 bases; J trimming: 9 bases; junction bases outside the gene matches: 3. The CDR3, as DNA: TGTGCCAGCTCACCAGAGACAGGGGCTTCACCCCTCCACTTT. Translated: CASSPETGASPLHF.

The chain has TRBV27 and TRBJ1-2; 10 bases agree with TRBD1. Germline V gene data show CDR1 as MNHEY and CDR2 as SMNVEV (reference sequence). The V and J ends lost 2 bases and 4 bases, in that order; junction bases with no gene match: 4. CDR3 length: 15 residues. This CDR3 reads CASSLRGQGVYGYTF. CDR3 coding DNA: TGTGCCAGCAGTTTACGCGGACAGGGGGTCTATGGCTACACCTTC.

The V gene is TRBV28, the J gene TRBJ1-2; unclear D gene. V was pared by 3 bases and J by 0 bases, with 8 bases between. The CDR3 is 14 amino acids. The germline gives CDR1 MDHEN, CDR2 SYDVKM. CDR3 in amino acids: CASSFRRSNYGYTF. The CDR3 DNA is TGTGCCAGCAGTTTCAGGCGATCTAACTATGGCTACACCTTC.

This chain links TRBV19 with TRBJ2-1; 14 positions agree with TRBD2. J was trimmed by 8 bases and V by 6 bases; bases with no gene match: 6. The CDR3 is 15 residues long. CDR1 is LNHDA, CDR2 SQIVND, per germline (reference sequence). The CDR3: CASSVTSGRADEQFF. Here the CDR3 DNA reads TGTGCCAGTAGCGTGACTAGCGGGAGGGCGGATGAGCAGTTCTTC.